This T cell receptor beta chain was profiled in a study of T cell responses to AZD1222 COVID-19 vaccine. This table comes from immunoSEQ multiplex PCR, and its TCRdb copy is limited to in-frame clones, with some not included. The repertoire holds about 76,000 clones, with around nine tenths as singletons. The sequence was collected from an adult in good health. Specimen: peripheral blood, collected on day 0 of AZD1222 vaccination.

The CDR3 reads CASSRQAGDGYTF. CDR3 coding DNA: TGTGCCAGCAGCAGACAGGCAGGGGATGGCTACACCTTC. The chain couples TRBV5-4 to TRBJ1-2; TRBD1 is a possible D gene (6 bases). The CDR3 length is 13 residues. Germline CDR1 reads SGHNT; CDR2 reads YYREEE (reference sequence). V lost 4 bases and J lost 6, with 13 bases in between. Full variable domain (rest looked up from reference TRBV5-4 and TRBJ1-2): ETGVTQSPTHLIKTRGQQVTLRCSSQSGHNTVSWYQQALGQGPQFIFQYYREEENGRGNFPPRFSGLQFPNYSSELNVNALELDDSALYLCASSRQAGDGYTFGSGTRLTVV.